These 19 T cell receptor beta chains were sequenced from one sample in a study of CD8 T cells in ankylosing spondylitis. TCRdb re-analysed the 5' RACE reads in MiXCR, keeping a single row per CDR3 protein. The sample records approximately 350,000 distinct CDR3 sequences, 20% to 25% being singletons. Material: blood, either unsorted or a sorted T cell fraction (not recorded which). Every receptor here comes from a male donor with ankylosing spondylitis or in good health (not recorded which).

V and J are TRBV15 and TRBJ2-1; perhaps D is TRBD1 or TRBD2 (6 bases each). The germline gives CDR1 LNHNV, CDR2 YYDKDF (reference sequence). V was cut by 1 base and J by 7 bases, with 11 bases left in between. The CDR3 loop spans 14 amino acids. CDR3 bases: TGTGCCACCAGCAGAGTTGGGGGGCTTAATGAGCAGTTCTTC. Translation: CATSRVGGLNEQFF.

This clonotype was picked up one time. The chain employs TRBV12-3 or TRBV12-4 and TRBJ2-5; 12 bases are a match to TRBD1. This CDR3 has 15 amino acids. V was pared by 5 bases and J by 3 bases, with 4 bases of the junction left unmatched. This CDR3 reads CASSRGQGAEETQYF. In DNA, the CDR3 is TGTGCCAGCAGTCGGGGACAGGGGGCTGAAGAGACCCAGTACTTC.

This clonotype occurred a few times. The CDR3 DNA follows: TGTGCCAGCAGTTACTTCGGGACAGGGGGCTACGAGCAGTACTTC. This encodes CASSYFGTGGYEQYF. The rearrangement joins TRBV6-5 to TRBJ2-7; TRBD1 agrees at 11 bases. The CDR3 extends over 15 amino acids. J was trimmed by 3 bases and V by 1 base; bases with no gene match: 2. The germline V gene has CDR1 MNHEY and CDR2 SVGAGI.

This clonotype was observed a handful of times. The chain couples TRBV30 to TRBJ2-2; D not certain. Germline values: CDR1 GTSNPN, CDR2 SVGIG (reference sequence). The V end lost 1 base, the J end lost 6 bases, and 3 bases lay between the germline ends. This CDR3 contains 11 residues. CDR3 sequence: CAWSAPGELFF. CDR3 sequence (DNA): TGTGCCTGGAGTGCACCCGGGGAGCTGTTTTTT.

The sample holds one count of this clonotype. The chain has TRBV25-1 and TRBJ2-2; D unclear. The ends were cut back, 0 bases at V and 0 bases at J, with 8 bases in the middle. This CDR3 is 16 amino acids long. Germline CDR1 reads MGHDK; CDR2 reads SYGVNS. In nucleotides, the CDR3 is TGTGCCAGCAGTGAATACGGGCAGACGAACACCGGGGAGCTGTTTTTT. Translation gives CASSEYGQTNTGELFF. The variable domain in full, with the rest retrieved from reference TRBV25-1 and TRBJ2-2, is EADIYQTPRYLVIGTGKKITLECSQTMGHDKMYWYQQDPGMELHLIHYSYGVNSTEKGDLSSESTVSRIRTEHFPLTLESARPSHTSQYLCASSEYGQTNTGELFFGEGSRLTVL.

This clonotype showed up just a few times. This chain joins TRBV18 and TRBJ2-4; 10 bases match TRBD2. The germline V gene has CDR1 KGHSH and CDR2 LQKENI. V was pared by 8 bases and J by 3 bases, with 13 bases of the junction left unmatched. This CDR3 comprises 17 residues. CDR3 loop: CASPDPRTSGYKNIQYF. CDR3 coding DNA: TGTGCCAGCCCGGATCCCAGGACTAGCGGCTACAAAAACATTCAGTACTTC.

The chain uses TRBV6-5 and TRBJ2-2; 8 nucleotides line up with TRBD2. The CDR3 consists of 18 residues. Trimming cost V 3 bases and J 5 bases; bases outside gene matches: 14. Germline assignment: CDR1 MNHEY and CDR2 SVGAGI. The CDR3 loop is CASSYTLRRGAGTGELFF. As DNA, the CDR3 is TGTGCCAGCAGTTATACTCTTAGGCGGGGGGCGGGGACCGGGGAGCTGTTTTTT.

This clonotype was seen more than once but under ten times. The chain is built from TRBV7-3 and TRBJ1-1; 11 bases align to TRBD1. The CDR3 length is 14 residues. The J segment lost 5 bases and the V segment lost 4 bases, leaving 3 bases of the junction unmatched. Germline loops: CDR1 SGHTA, CDR2 FQGTGA. The CDR3 loop reads CASSSGTGGTEAFF. For the CDR3, the DNA is TGTGCCAGCAGCTCCGGGACAGGGGGTACTGAAGCTTTCTTT.

This clonotype was found many times. The gene calls are TRBV20-1 and TRBJ2-7, with TRBD1 identical over 7 bases. This CDR3 has 13 amino acids. Germline V gene sequence: CDR1 DFQATT, CDR2 SNEGSKA (reference sequence). V shed 6 bases and J 6 bases; nucleotides not matched to a gene: 11. The CDR3 coding sequence is TGCAGTGCCAACGACAGGGATCGGTTCGAGCAGTACTTC. This codes for CSANDRDRFEQYF.

Only a few counts were recorded for this clonotype. The junction does not match germline at one end; this may be a read error. The rearrangement links TRBV12-3 or TRBV12-4 to TRBJ2-1; TRBD1 agrees at 7 bases. This CDR3 comprises 14 residues. The DNA of the CDR3 is TGTGCCAGCACTTTAGGGGGCCTCGCCAATGAGCAGTTCTTC. Translation gives CASTLGGLANEQFF.

This clonotype was seen a few times. The V and J genes are TRBV20-1 and TRBJ1-1; no firm D call. CDR1 is DFQATT, CDR2 SNEGSKA, per germline (reference sequence). The CDR3 loop spans 13 amino acids. V lost 6 bases to trimming and J lost 0 bases, with 11 bases between them. CDR3 sequence reads: CSAPGPLNTEAFF. CDR3 in DNA: TGCAGTGCACCCGGGCCCCTGAACACTGAAGCTTTCTTT.

This clonotype came up a few times. V and J are TRBV5-4 and TRBJ2-1; D may be TRBD1 (5 bases). Trimming took off 4 bases at V and 2 bases at J, with 16 bases between the two ends. The CDR3 sequence is 16 residues long. Germline CDR1 is SGHNT and CDR2 is YYREEE (reference sequence). DNA of the CDR3: TGTGCCAGCAGCCAAGGACACGACGTACCCTACAATGAGCAGTTCTTC. Translated, it gives CASSQGHDVPYNEQFF.

The rearrangement links TRBV20-1 to TRBJ2-1; a weak D match, TRBD2 (5 bases). V shed 2 bases and J shed 7 bases, with 12 bases lying between them. The CDR3 contains 13 residues. CDR1 is DFQATT and CDR2 is SNEGSKA in the germline V gene (reference sequence). The CDR3 spells CSARPGLSNEQFF. In DNA, the CDR3 is TGCAGTGCTAGACCGGGGTTGTCGAATGAGCAGTTCTTC.

There are a few counts of this clonotype. V is TRBV6-5 and J is TRBJ2-5, with D perhaps TRBD1 or TRBD2 (5 bases each). The germline V gene encodes CDR1 MNHEY and CDR2 SVGAGI. V lost 8 bases, J lost 13 bases, and 14 bases lay in between. The CDR3 is 10 residues long. The CDR3 DNA is TGTGCCAGCTTGAGGGACCCGTGGTACTTC. Its protein is CASLRDPWYF.

This clonotype was counted a few times. V usage is TRBV20-1 and J usage is TRBJ2-7; D may be TRBD2 (5 bases). Trimming cost V 5 bases and J 0 bases, with 14 bases left between them. Germline V lookup: CDR1 DFQATT, CDR2 SNEGSKA (reference sequence). The CDR3 loop spans 14 amino acids. The CDR3 nucleotides are TGCAGTGCTCTCTTTCCGGGAAGCTCCTACGAGCAGTACTTC. It translates to CSALFPGSSYEQYF.

The chain has TRBV19 and TRBJ1-1; D is perhaps TRBD1 (5 bases). There are 13 residues in the CDR3. Germline V lookup: CDR1 LNHDA, CDR2 SQIVND (reference sequence). V lost 6 bases and J 5 bases, leaving 13 bases between the germline ends. The DNA of the CDR3 is TGTGCCAGTAGGGGTATGGGGGAGACTGAAGCTTTCTTT. As protein: CASRGMGETEAFF.

This chain connects TRBV12-3 or TRBV12-4 to TRBJ2-5, with 12 bases that match TRBD2. Trimming at V came to 4 bases and at J to 3 bases, leaving 9 bases not matched to a gene. The CDR3 loop spans 17 amino acids. DNA for the CDR3: TGTGCCAGCAGTTACGAACGTGCTAGCGGGGGGGAAGAGACCCAGTACTTC. Its translation is CASSYERASGGEETQYF.

V gene TRBV6-6 combines with J gene TRBJ2-1, with D perhaps TRBD1 (5 bases). CDR1 is MNHNY and CDR2 is SVGAGI in the germline V gene (reference sequence). V lost 0 bases, J lost 8 bases, and 5 bases lay in between. The CDR3 covers 12 residues. CDR3 nucleotide sequence: TGTGCCAGCAGTTACTCGGGGCATGAGCAGTTCTTC. The encoded protein is CASSYSGHEQFF.

The rearrangement joins TRBV5-6 to TRBJ2-2, with D tentatively TRBD1 or TRBD2 (5 bases each). The CDR3 totals 15 residues. Germline-derived CDR1 and CDR2 are SGHDT and YYEEEE. V was clipped by 4 bases and J by 3 bases, with 13 bases between them. The CDR3 sequence is CASSHLQGHTGELFF. For the CDR3, the DNA is TGTGCCAGCAGCCACCTGCAGGGACACACCGGGGAGCTGTTTTTT. The full variable domain, its missing parts supplied by reference TRBV5-6 and TRBJ2-2, is DAGVTQSPTHLIKTRGQQVTLRCSPKSGHDTVSWYQQALGQGPQFIFQYYEEEERQRGNFPDRFSGHQFPNYSSELNVNALLLGDSALYLCASSHLQGHTGELFFGEGSRLTVL.